These 28 T cell receptor beta chains originate from one sample sequenced in a study of cytomegalovirus exposure and HLA in healthy donors. The repertoire was sequenced with immunoSEQ multiplex PCR; TCRdb's copy has only in-frame clones and lacks some. This table has around 300,000 clones, around 89% appearing once. The sample consisted of PBMCs. Receptor source: a woman younger than 30 in good health and CMV-seronegative.

The chain joins TRBV6-5 to TRBJ2-7; 8 nucleotides agree with TRBD1. Germline CDR1 is MNHEY and CDR2 is SVGAGI. J was trimmed by 2 bases and V by 0 bases; bases with no gene match: 0. The CDR3 is 14 amino acids. CDR3 sequence (DNA): TGTGCCAGCAGTTACTCGACAGGGGCCTACGAGCAGTACTTC. It yields the protein CASSYSTGAYEQYF.

V and J are TRBV28 and TRBJ1-2, with 8 bases aligning to TRBD1. CDR1 and CDR2 from the germline V gene are MDHEN and SYDVKM. V lost 4 bases, J lost 0 bases, and 7 bases stayed unmatched. CDR3 length: 16 amino acids. The CDR3 nucleotides are TGTGCCAGCAGTTCCCTCACAGGGGGATCTAACTATGGCTACACCTTC. As protein: CASSSLTGGSNYGYTF.

The V call is TRBV28, the J call TRBJ1-1, with 9 bases matching TRBD1. Germline lookup yields CDR1 MDHEN and CDR2 SYDVKM. The CDR3 extends over 13 amino acids. V dropped 2 bases and J dropped 10; count of bases not matched to a gene: 5. CDR3 nucleotides: TGTGCCAGCAGTTTAAGGACAGGGGACTTAGCTTTCTTT. It translates to CASSLRTGDLAFF.

The sample holds many counts of this clone. The chain employs TRBV19 and TRBJ1-5, with D maybe TRBD1 (5 bases). Germline V gene data show CDR1 as LNHDA and CDR2 as SQIVND (reference sequence). The V end was cut by 5 bases, the J end by 0 bases, with 17 bases between. This CDR3 spans 17 amino acids. CDR3 sequence: CASSPRQWGGSNQPQHF. Here the CDR3 DNA reads TGTGCCAGTAGTCCACGACAGTGGGGGGGTAGCAATCAGCCCCAGCATTTT. Full variable domain (outside the CDR3, taken from reference TRBV19 and TRBJ1-5): DGGITQSPKYLFRKEGQNVTLSCEQNLNHDAMYWYRQDPGQGLRLIYYSQIVNDFQKGDIAEGYSVSREKKESFPLTVTSAQKNPTAFYLCASSPRQWGGSNQPQHFGDGTRLSIL.

This clone was counted a single time. The chain combines TRBV4-3 with TRBJ2-7; 7 nucleotides align to TRBD1. The V gene's germline CDR1 is LGHNA and CDR2 YSLEER. The junction had 3 bases not matched to a gene; V was cut back by 4 bases and J by 3 bases. The CDR3 consists of 13 residues. In DNA, the CDR3 is TGCGCCAGCAGCCTAAGACAGGGCTACGAGCAGTACTTC. Encoded protein: CASSLRQGYEQYF.

The J gene is TRBJ2-1, the V gene TRBV27; D perhaps matches TRBD1 (5 bases). The V gene lost 6 bases and the J gene lost 0 bases, with 12 bases spanning the gap. The CDR3 consists of 15 residues. Looked up from germline, CDR1 is MNHEY and CDR2 is SMNVEV (reference sequence). The CDR3 nucleotides read TGTGCCAGCAGGGGGATTGACAGCTCCTACAATGAGCAGTTCTTC. This gives the protein CASRGIDSSYNEQFF.

The V gene is TRBV27, the J gene TRBJ2-2; D is unresolved. The germline V and J ends were trimmed by 0 bases and 6 bases, with 2 bases remaining between them. Germline assignment: CDR1 MNHEY and CDR2 SMNVEV (reference sequence). The CDR3 loop spans 12 amino acids. The CDR3 reads CASSLSAGELFF. The CDR3 DNA follows: TGTGCCAGCAGTTTATCCGCCGGGGAGCTGTTTTTT.

This clone was counted a few times. The chain links TRBV7-9 to TRBJ1-6; D is uncertain. V was clipped by 1 base and J by 14 bases, with 15 bases between them. CDR1 SEHNR and CDR2 FQNEAQ come from the germline V gene (reference sequence). The CDR3 is made up of 14 amino acids. The CDR3: CASSLDDASRALHF. CDR3 coding DNA: TGTGCCAGCAGCTTAGATGACGCGTCACGGGCCCTCCACTTT.

The chain joins TRBV11-2 to TRBJ2-1; 13 bases agree with TRBD2. CDR1 is SGHAT, CDR2 FQNNGV, per germline. The CDR3 is made up of 14 amino acids. The V gene end was trimmed by 9 bases and the J gene end by 8 bases; junction bases not matched to a gene: 7. The CDR3 coding sequence is TGTGCCAGTACCGGGACTAGCGGGATGTATGAGCAGTTCTTC. This gives the protein CASTGTSGMYEQFF.

This clone turned up a few times. This chain links TRBV28 with TRBJ1-2, with 10 bases that match TRBD1. CDR1 MDHEN and CDR2 SYDVKM come from the germline V gene. The CDR3 covers 13 residues. Trimming removed 4 bases from V and 8 bases from J; junction bases left unmatched: 4. DNA for the CDR3: TGTGCCAGCAGTTACGACAGGGGGCGAGGCTACACCTTC. It yields the protein CASSYDRGRGYTF.

This sequence joins TRBV6-6 and TRBJ1-1; the D is unclear. This CDR3 comprises 11 residues. V was clipped by 7 bases and J by 4 bases, with 7 bases between them. Germline CDR1 and CDR2: MNHNY and SVGAGI (reference sequence). The CDR3 bases are TGTGCCAGCACTCCCGGCACTGAAGCTTTCTTT. As protein: CASTPGTEAFF.

The chain has TRBV15 and TRBJ2-3, with D possibly TRBD2 on 5 matching bases. Trimming took 3 bases from V and 0 from J, leaving 7 bases between them. Germline V gene data show CDR1 as LNHNV and CDR2 as YYDKDF (reference sequence). This CDR3 comprises 14 residues. DNA for the CDR3: TGTGCCACCAGCAGCAGGACTAGCACAGATACGCAGTATTTT. Translation gives CATSSRTSTDTQYF.

The chain carries TRBV9 and TRBJ2-2, with 10 bases identical to TRBD2. Germline trimming cut 0 bases from V and 5 bases from J; bases unmatched to any gene: 4. Germline loops: CDR1 SGDLS, CDR2 YYNGEE. This CDR3 is built from 16 residues. This CDR3 reads CASSVEGAGGTGELFF. The CDR3 DNA reads as TGTGCCAGCAGCGTAGAAGGAGCGGGAGGGACCGGGGAGCTGTTTTTT. The full variable domain, rest sourced from reference TRBV9 and TRBJ2-2, is DSGVTQTPKHLITATGQRVTLRCSPRSGDLSVYWYQQSLDQGLQFLIQYYNGEERAKGNILERFSAQQFPDLHSELNLSSLELGDSALYFCASSVEGAGGTGELFFGEGSRLTVL.

This chain connects TRBV15 to TRBJ2-3; TRBD2 matches at 12 bases. Trimming took 1 base from V and 8 from J; bases not matched to a gene: 7. CDR3 size: 16 residues. Germline loops: CDR1 LNHNV, CDR2 YYDKDF (reference sequence). The CDR3 DNA is TGTGCCACCAGCAGAGCCCCTAGCGGGAGGGTTGGTACGCAGTATTTT. Encoded protein: CATSRAPSGRVGTQYF.

The CDR3, as DNA: TGTGCCAGTAGGGGCCTAGCGGGCTCCGGGGAGCTGTTTTTT. This codes for CASRGLAGSGELFF. The chain uses TRBV19 and TRBJ2-2; 8 bases agree with TRBD2. Germline assignment: CDR1 LNHDA and CDR2 SQIVND (reference sequence). The CDR3 runs to 14 residues. J gave up 6 bases and V 6 bases, and 6 bases lay outside the gene matches. The full variable domain, with the rest looked up from reference TRBV19 and TRBJ2-2, is DGGITQSPKYLFRKEGQNVTLSCEQNLNHDAMYWYRQDPGQGLRLIYYSQIVNDFQKGDIAEGYSVSREKKESFPLTVTSAQKNPTAFYLCASRGLAGSGELFFGEGSRLTVL.

The V gene is TRBV7-2, the J gene TRBJ1-2; no clear D. Germline V gives CDR1 SGHTA, CDR2 FQGNSA. The CDR3 is 13 amino acids. V was pared by 1 base and J by 6 bases, with 9 bases between. CDR3 DNA: TGTGCCAGCAGCTTAGATCTAACTCATGGCTACACCTTC. It specifies CASSLDLTHGYTF.

The chain joins TRBV7-9 to TRBJ1-6; D ambiguous. CDR1 and CDR2 from the germline V gene are SEHNR and FQNEAQ (reference sequence). The CDR3 has 13 amino acids. V was cut by 2 bases and J by 7 bases, with 6 bases left in between. CDR3 loop: CASSLPVNSPLHF. DNA for the CDR3: TGTGCCAGCAGCTTACCGGTGAATTCACCCCTCCACTTT.

The chain has TRBV6-5 and TRBJ2-7, with D uncertain. CDR3 length: 15 residues. Germline CDR1 is MNHEY and CDR2 is SVGAGI. Trimming cost V 0 bases and J 2 bases, with 11 bases left between them. CDR3 coding DNA: TGTGCCAGCAGTTACTCAGGCGGAGTCACCTACGAGCAGTACTTC. Residues: CASSYSGGVTYEQYF.

This chain uses TRBV7-9 with TRBJ2-1, with D uncertain. Germline V lookup: CDR1 SEHNR, CDR2 FQNEAQ (reference sequence). The V gene lost 4 bases and the J gene lost 12 bases, with 13 bases spanning the gap. The CDR3 sequence is 12 residues long. CDR3 DNA: TGTGCCAGCAGCTCCATAGGAGCCCTGCAGTTCTTC. It is translated as CASSSIGALQFF. Filled out from reference TRBV7-9 and TRBJ2-1, the complete variable domain reads DTGVSQNPRHKITKRGQNVTFRCDPISEHNRLYWYRQTLGQGPEFLTYFQNEAQLEKSRLLSDRFSAERPKGSFSTLEIQRTEQGDSAMYLCASSSIGALQFFGPGTRLTVL.

This clone was counted once. The chain carries TRBV7-9 and TRBJ2-7, with TRBD1 as a possible D gene (6 bases). Trimming pared 4 bases from V and 2 bases from J, leaving 18 bases between. Germline CDR1 is SEHNR and CDR2 is FQNEAQ (reference sequence). The CDR3 has 16 residues. In DNA, the CDR3 is TGTGCCAGCAGCTCGCAACAAAACAGGGAAACCTACGAGCAGTACTTC. It translates to CASSSQQNRETYEQYF.

This clone was observed a single time. The CDR3 DNA reads TGCGCCAGCAGCTTGGAAGGGGGGGGCCTCGAGCAGTACTTC. Translated: CASSLEGGGLEQYF. This sequence joins TRBV5-1 and TRBJ2-7; D might be TRBD2 (7 bases). Trimming pared 0 bases from V and 6 bases from J, leaving 13 bases between. Germline V gene data show CDR1 as SGHRS and CDR2 as YFSETQ. This CDR3 region has 14 residues.

This clone was detected once. V is TRBV28 and J is TRBJ2-5; 7 nucleotides line up with TRBD1. Germline values: CDR1 MDHEN, CDR2 SYDVKM. Trimming at V came to 4 bases and at J to 3 bases, leaving 8 bases not matched to a gene. The CDR3 totals 15 residues. CDR3 bases: TGTGCCAGCAGTTCCCCCTCGACAGGGAAAGAGACCCAGTACTTC. This translates into CASSSPSTGKETQYF.

This clone was counted once. The chain links TRBV6-5 to TRBJ2-7; D is undetermined. From germline, CDR1 is MNHEY and CDR2 SVGAGI. Trimming pared 0 bases from V and 0 bases from J, leaving 12 bases between. This CDR3 is 16 amino acids long. CDR3 coding DNA: TGTGCCAGCAGTTACTCGAACGTGGGCAGCTCCTACGAGCAGTACTTC. Its protein is CASSYSNVGSSYEQYF.

The gene calls are TRBV29-1 and TRBJ2-7, with 7 bases aligning to TRBD2. CDR1 and CDR2 from the germline V gene are SQVTM and ANQGSEA. After removal of 8 bases from V and 2 bases from J, the junction contained 6 bases not matched to a gene. The CDR3 runs 12 residues. CDR3 in amino acids: CSTSSGAYEQYF. The DNA of the CDR3 is TGCAGCACGTCTAGCGGAGCCTACGAGCAGTACTTC.

The J gene is TRBJ1-2, the V gene TRBV27, with D perhaps matching TRBD1 (5 bases). Trimming shortened V by 3 bases and J by 6 bases, and 11 bases separated the two germline ends. This CDR3 comprises 13 residues. The V gene's germline CDR1 is MNHEY and CDR2 SMNVEV (reference sequence). DNA for the CDR3: TGTGCCAGCAGTTTCAGGGATAAAAATGGCTACACCTTC. Translation gives CASSFRDKNGYTF.

The chain employs TRBV29-1 and TRBJ2-1; 9 bases line up with TRBD2. Germline V gene lookup returns CDR1 SQVTM and CDR2 ANQGSEA. The CDR3 length is 15 residues. V was clipped by 3 bases and J by 6 bases; unmatched bases: 9. In DNA, the CDR3 is TGCAGCGTTGATGCTAGGACTAGCGTTGGCAATGAGCAGTTCTTC. Translating it yields CSVDARTSVGNEQFF.

This clone was found once. Other DNA sequences from this sample encode an identical CDR3 as well. The chain links TRBV28 to TRBJ2-7, with TRBD1 identical over 7 bases. Germline CDR1 reads MDHEN; CDR2 reads SYDVKM. With V trimmed by 6 bases and J by 4 bases, 3 bases remained unmatched. The CDR3 has 12 residues. The CDR3 DNA reads TGTGCCAGCAGCCCAGGGGGATACGAGCAGTACTTC. It yields the protein CASSPGGYEQYF. The variable domain in full, completed from reference TRBV28 and TRBJ2-7, reads DVKVTQSSRYLVKRTGEKVFLECVQDMDHENMFWYRQDPGLGLRLIYFSYDVKMKEKGDIPEGYSVSREKKERFSLILESASTNQTSMYLCASSPGGYEQYFGPGTRLTVT.

V and J are TRBV7-9 and TRBJ2-5; a possible D gene is TRBD1 (5 bases). Trimming took 4 bases from V and 5 from J, leaving 8 bases between them. The CDR3 loop spans 12 amino acids. The germline V gene encodes CDR1 SEHNR and CDR2 FQNEAQ (reference sequence). CDR3: CASSSRAETQYF. DNA of the CDR3: TGTGCCAGCAGCTCCAGGGCGGAGACCCAGTACTTC.